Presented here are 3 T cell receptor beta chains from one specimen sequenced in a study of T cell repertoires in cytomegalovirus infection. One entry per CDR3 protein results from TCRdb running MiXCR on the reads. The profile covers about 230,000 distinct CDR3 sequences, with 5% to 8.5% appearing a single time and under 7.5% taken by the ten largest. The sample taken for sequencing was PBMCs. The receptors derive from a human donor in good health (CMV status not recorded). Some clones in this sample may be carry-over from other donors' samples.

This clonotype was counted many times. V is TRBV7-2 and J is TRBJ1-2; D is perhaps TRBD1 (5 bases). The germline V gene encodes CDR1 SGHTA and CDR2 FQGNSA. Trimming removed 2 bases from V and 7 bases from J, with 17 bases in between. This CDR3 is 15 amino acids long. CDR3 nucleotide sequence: TGTGCCAGCAGCTTACTATTAGGGGAAATGGTTGGCTACACCTTC. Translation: CASSLLLGEMVGYTF.

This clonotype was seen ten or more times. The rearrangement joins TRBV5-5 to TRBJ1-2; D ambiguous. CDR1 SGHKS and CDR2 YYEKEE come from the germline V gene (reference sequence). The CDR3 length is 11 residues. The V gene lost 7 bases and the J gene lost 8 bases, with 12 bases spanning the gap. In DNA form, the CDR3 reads TGTGCCAGCGCGCTAGACGCGGGCTACACCTTC. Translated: CASALDAGYTF. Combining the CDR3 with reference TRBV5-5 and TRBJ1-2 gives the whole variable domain DAGVTQSPTHLIKTRGQQVTLRCSPISGHKSVSWYQQVLGQGPQFIFQYYEKEERGRGNFPDRFSARQFPNYSSELNVNALLLGDSALYLCASALDAGYTFGSGTRLTVV.

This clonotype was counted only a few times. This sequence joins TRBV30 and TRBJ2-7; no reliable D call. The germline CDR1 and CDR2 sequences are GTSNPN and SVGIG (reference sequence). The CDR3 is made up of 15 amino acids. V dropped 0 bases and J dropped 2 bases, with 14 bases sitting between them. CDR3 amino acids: CAWSVRTPGPYEQYF. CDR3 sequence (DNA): TGTGCCTGGAGTGTAAGGACCCCCGGGCCCTACGAGCAGTACTTC.